This T cell receptor (beta chain) was sequenced in a study of vaccination effects on CD4 cells after COVID-19. Germline lookup yields CDR1 SEHNR and CDR2 FQNEAQ (reference sequence). CDR3 length: 16 amino acids. The ends were cut back, 5 bases at V and 1 base at J, with 16 bases in the middle. Study-level findings and limits: Vaccine- and infection-induced clones showed marked clonal contraction late following vaccination.

Here immunoSEQ multiplex PCR was the method, and the copy in TCRdb shows in-frame clones only, minus some. The data contain 70,000 to 75,000 clones, 70% to 80% of them seen just once; the ten biggest clones take up about 2%. Scientists isolated CD4+ T cells after an approximately 10-day culture period ended. With regard to this clone: Antigen: not known.

The sequence came from a human donor who received a COVID-19 vaccine. Source: CD4+ T cells from PBMCs cultured without peptide, taken before COVID-19 vaccination. The rearrangement joins TRBV7-9 to TRBJ2-3; possible D gene TRBD1, 5 bases. The CDR3 loop is CASSRITSTGTDTQYF. The CDR3 nucleotides are TGTGCCAGCAGCCGCATAACCTCGACAGGCACAGATACGCAGTATTTT.